Listed here are 7 T cell receptor beta chains from one sample, sequenced in a study of liver allograft versus peripheral blood T cells (TCRdb year 2020). Concerning the study at large: In liver transplant recipients, the study looked at T cell receptor repertoires in the peripheral blood and set them against the repertoires found within the transplanted livers.

Instrument on record: Illumina MiSeq. Using fastp at Q25 and MiXCR, TCRdb reprocessed the public reads and kept productive beta chains. Rows are unified per CDR3 protein, each entry keeping the most common DNA and genes. In this sample the table shows about 13,000 distinct CDR3 sequences, approximately 20% of which occur a single time. The ten largest clones take up about 13% of the sample. Receptors originate from a human patient who had a liver transplant. After a transplant, some T cells may be of graft donor origin.

CDR3 DNA sequence: TGTGCCAGCATGAAAGGGACGGTCTCCTACGAGCAGTTCTTC. Translating gives CASMKGTVSYEQFF. The chain couples TRBV6-6 to TRBJ2-7, with D possibly being TRBD1 or TRBD2 (5 bases each). The J call is in doubt because the DNA end fits TRBJ2-1 better. CDR1 and CDR2 (germline): MNHNY, SVGAGI (reference sequence). CDR3 length equals 14 residues.

This clonotype was observed at least ten times. The chain carries TRBV5-4 and TRBJ2-2; 9 nucleotides agree with TRBD1. Trimming took 3 bases from V and 6 from J; bases not matched to a gene: 12. Germline CDR1 SGHNT, CDR2 YYREEE (reference sequence). The CDR3 contains 17 residues. For the CDR3, the DNA is TGTGCCAGCAGCTCATCGCCGGGACAGGGCCCAGCCGGGGAGCTGTTTTTT. It is translated as CASSSSPGQGPAGELFF. Full variable domain (outside the CDR3, taken from reference TRBV5-4 and TRBJ2-2): ETGVTQSPTHLIKTRGQQVTLRCSSQSGHNTVSWYQQALGQGPQFIFQYYREEENGRGNFPPRFSGLQFPNYSSELNVNALELDDSALYLCASSSSPGQGPAGELFFGEGSRLTVL.

V usage is TRBV12-3 or TRBV12-4 and J usage is TRBJ2-1; 12 bases are a match to TRBD2. The CDR3 spans 18 residues. Unmatched junction bases numbered 12, after V lost 6 bases and J lost 3 bases. CDR3 protein: CASSLQSPTSGSYNEQFF. In nucleotides, the CDR3 is TGTGCCAGCAGCTTACAAAGTCCGACTAGCGGGAGCTACAATGAGCAGTTCTTC.

The chain links TRBV11-2 to TRBJ2-5; TRBD2 aligns across 7 bases. The CDR3 loop spans 14 amino acids. Germline values: CDR1 SGHAT, CDR2 FQNNGV. J lost 4 bases, V lost 4 bases, and 6 bases had no gene match. The CDR3: CASSSLRTRETQYF. CDR3 bases: TGTGCCAGCAGCTCTCTTCGGACTAGAGAGACCCAGTACTTC.

In this sample, this clonotype turned up many times. This chain links TRBV6-2 or TRBV6-3 with TRBJ1-5; TRBD1 is a possible D gene (5 bases). CDR3 length equals 15 residues. Trimming stripped 4 bases from V and 0 bases from J, with 10 bases between. Germline-derived CDR1 and CDR2 are MNHEY and SVGEGT. CDR3 sequence (DNA): TGTGCCAGCAGTTGGGGCTTTCATAGCAATCAGCCCCAGCATTTT. It encodes CASSWGFHSNQPQHF.

By sample share, this clonotype is medium-sized (0.01 to 0.1%). This sequence joins TRBV27 and TRBJ2-7; D perhaps matches TRBD2 (6 bases). Trimming removed 8 bases from V and 3 bases from J, with 14 bases in between. Germline-derived CDR1 and CDR2 are MNHEY and SMNVEV (reference sequence). The CDR3 runs 13 residues. CDR3 protein: CASGGAIGYEQYF. The CDR3 DNA reads TGTGCCAGCGGAGGGGCTATTGGCTACGAGCAGTACTTC.

The chain employs TRBV6-2 or TRBV6-3 and TRBJ1-3; perhaps TRBD1 as D (5 bases). Trimming left V 2 bases short and J 1 base short, with 12 bases between. Germline CDR1 MNHEY, CDR2 SVGEGT. The CDR3 has 16 residues. CDR3 coding DNA: TGTGCCAGCAGTTACGGGGCCCGGGGATCTGGAAACACCATATATTTT. Protein: CASSYGARGSGNTIYF.